This TCR beta chain appears in the sequencing data of a study of CD8+CD57+ T cells in acquired aplastic anemia. Study context: On average, sorted CD4+ and CD8+ cells gave approximately 3.1 ug of DNA.

Genomic DNA served as template for TCR beta VDJ and CDR3 profiling. Each CDR3 protein is one row after TCRdb ran MiXCR on the reads. The table has some 200,000 distinct CDR3 sequences, approximately 52% seen once. Points on this clonotype: An end of the junction does not agree with germline; a read error may underlie this.

The patients chosen for sequencing had shown expansion of CD8+CD57+ cells (detected by flow cytometry). The length of the CDR3 is 15 residues. Germline CDR1 SGHVS, CDR2 FNYEAQ. The chain recombines TRBV7-6 with TRBJ2-7; TRBD2 matches 14 bases. The source material was sorted CD4+, CD8+, or CD8+CD57+ T cells (not recorded which) from PBMCs. The TCR originated in a human donor with aplastic anemia. This chain's CDR3 is CASSQGTSGGNEQYF. In DNA, the CDR3 is TGTGCCAGCAGCCAAGGGACTAGCGGGGGTAACGAACAGTACTTC. Full variable domain (missing parts from reference TRBV7-6 and TRBJ2-7): GAGVSQSPRYKVTKRGQDVALRCDPISGHVSLYWYRQALGQGPEFLTYFNYEAQQDKSGLPNDRFSAERPEGSISTLTIQRTEQRDSAMYRCASSQGTSGGNEQYFGPGTRLTVT.